Sequencing of this T cell receptor beta chain was carried out in a study of cytomegalovirus exposure and HLA in healthy donors. Study at large: Among the 370 or so donors who were genotyped, 70% to 90% fell in the genetic ancestry cluster that is associated with self-reported Caucasian donors. Whole-study results and caveats: TCR beta V- and J-gene trimming was later associated with a missense DCLRE1C variant. In vitro testing confirmed a few CMV-associated chains as specific for CMV antigens. Follow-up analysis found HLA locus-dependent TCR association rates, highest for DRB1 and lowest for HLA-C.

The PCR was carried out with 60 Vbeta primers and 13 Jbeta primers. Assay used: immunoSEQ multiplex PCR; TCRdb lists only in-frame clones, some missing. In total, the table holds roughly 120,000 clones. Germline V gene data show CDR1 as WSHSY and CDR2 as SAAADI. The CDR3 is made up of 15 amino acids. V shed 3 bases and J shed 4 bases, with 13 bases lying between them. Concerning this clone itself: Its specificity is unknown.

Sequenced input: PBMCs. The clonotype originates from a man between 35 and 55 years old in good health and CMV-seronegative. This rearrangement joins TRBV10-2 to TRBJ1-5; D is undetermined. The CDR3 nucleotides read TGCGCCAGCAGTGACACAGTGCGAGGGAATCAGCCCCAGCATTTT. This translates into CASSDTVRGNQPQHF.